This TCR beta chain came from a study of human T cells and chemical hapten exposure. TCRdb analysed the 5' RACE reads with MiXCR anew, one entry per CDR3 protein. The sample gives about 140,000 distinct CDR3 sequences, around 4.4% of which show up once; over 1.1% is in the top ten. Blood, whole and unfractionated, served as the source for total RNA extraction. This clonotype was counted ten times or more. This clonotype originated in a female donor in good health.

The CDR3: CATYGLRVTYNEQFF. The CDR3 DNA is TGTGCCACCTATGGTTTACGGGTGACCTACAATGAGCAGTTCTTC. The chain couples TRBV10-3 to TRBJ2-1; D not resolved. The V and J ends lost 10 bases and 2 bases respectively, with 18 bases between them. Germline CDR1 is ENHRY and CDR2 is SYGVKD. This CDR3 comprises 15 residues.